The next 27 T cell receptor beta chains were all read from a single sample in a study of blood T cell repertoires in COVID-19. Produced via immunoSEQ multiplex PCR; TCRdb's table is partial and in-frame only. The table includes some 350,000 clones, about 90% detected once. The material sequenced was peripheral blood. These receptors were collected from a young man with active or convalescent COVID-19.

The rearrangement uses TRBV6-6 and TRBJ2-5; the match to TRBD1 covers 9 bases. The CDR3 spans 16 residues. Germline V CDR1 and CDR2: MNHNY, SVGAGI (reference sequence). Germline trimming cut 7 bases from V and 9 bases from J; bases unmatched to any gene: 18. CDR3 DNA sequence: TGTGCCAGCAAACAACCGGGACAGGGCCAACGTTCCGCCCAGTACTTC. Protein sequence: CASKQPGQGQRSAQYF.

The CDR3 DNA sequence: TGCAGTGCTAGAGAAGTCAGGGGCTACACCTTC. Translation: CSAREVRGYTF. The chain employs TRBV20-1 and TRBJ1-2; D remains unclear. The CDR3 runs to 11 residues. The V gene lost 0 bases and the J gene lost 8 bases, with 7 bases spanning the gap. Germline V gene sequence: CDR1 DFQATT, CDR2 SNEGSKA (reference sequence).

The rearrangement joins TRBV6-1 to TRBJ2-1; 12 nucleotides agree with TRBD2. After removal of 4 bases from V and 4 bases from J, the junction contained 14 bases not matched to a gene. The CDR3 totals 19 residues. Looked up from germline, CDR1 is MNHNS and CDR2 is SASEGT. In nucleotides, the CDR3 is TGTGCCAGCAGTGTGGCTAGCGGGGGGGCCATTAGGTTTTACAATGAGCAGTTCTTC. Protein product: CASSVASGGAIRFYNEQFF.

V and J are TRBV13 and TRBJ2-7; 7 nucleotides align to TRBD1. The CDR3 extends over 14 amino acids. V lost 5 bases and J lost 0; bases outside the gene matches: 4. Germline V gene data show CDR1 as PRHDT and CDR2 as FYEKMQ (reference sequence). CDR3 sequence (DNA): TGTGCCAGCAGCCGCGGACAGGACTCCTACGAGCAGTACTTC. It codes for CASSRGQDSYEQYF.

This clone came up once. The CDR3 DNA reads as TGCAGCGTTGGACAGGGGGCAGAGACCCAGTACTTC. Amino acids: CSVGQGAETQYF. The chain is built from TRBV29-1 and TRBJ2-5; 10 bases line up with TRBD1. Germline values: CDR1 SQVTM, CDR2 ANQGSEA. This CDR3 has 12 amino acids. Trimming removed 4 bases from V and 4 bases from J; junction bases left unmatched: 0.

This clone was observed a handful of times. This chain links TRBV6-2 or TRBV6-3 with TRBJ2-7; D may be TRBD2 (5 bases). The CDR3 covers 12 residues. CDR1 is MNHEY and CDR2 is SVGEGT in the germline V gene. V gave up 5 bases and J gave up 3 bases, with 8 bases separating them. The CDR3 loop reads CASSPRGYEQYF. The CDR3 DNA is TGTGCCAGCAGTCCCCGGGGCTACGAGCAGTACTTC.

The chain employs TRBV4-3 and TRBJ2-7; TRBD2 aligns across 8 bases. The V gene's germline CDR1 is LGHNA and CDR2 YSLEER. CDR3 size: 16 residues. J lost 4 bases, V lost 1 base, and 9 bases had no gene match. CDR3 sequence: CASSQVSGNPTYEQYF. The DNA for the CDR3 is TGCGCCAGCAGCCAAGTTAGCGGGAACCCCACGTACGAGCAGTACTTC.

The V and J genes are TRBV6-5 and TRBJ1-5, with D perhaps matching TRBD1 (6 bases). V was cut by 5 bases and J by 0 bases, with 11 bases left in between. The germline CDR1 and CDR2 sequences are MNHEY and SVGAGI. CDR3 size: 15 residues. CDR3: CASSRTDSSNQPQHF. Here the CDR3 DNA reads TGTGCCAGCAGTCGCACGGACAGTAGCAATCAGCCCCAGCATTTT.

This chain joins TRBV6-2 or TRBV6-3 and TRBJ1-1, with TRBD1 matching 8 bases. The CDR3 extends over 14 amino acids. Per the germline V gene, CDR1 is MNHEY and CDR2 is SVGEGT. The trim removed 5 bases at V and 6 bases at J, leaving 8 bases unmatched. The CDR3 protein is CASSAQGARAEAFF. As DNA, the CDR3 is TGTGCCAGCAGTGCGCAGGGGGCGAGGGCTGAAGCTTTCTTT.

The V call is TRBV9, the J call TRBJ2-3; TRBD1 might be the D (5 bases). V was pared by 5 bases and J by 8 bases, with 18 bases between. Germline CDR1 SGDLS, CDR2 YYNGEE. The CDR3 is made up of 14 amino acids. This CDR3 is CASRETGDRGTQYF. CDR3 DNA sequence: TGTGCCAGCAGAGAAACAGGCGATAGGGGTACGCAGTATTTT.

The gene calls are TRBV7-3 and TRBJ1-1; possible D gene TRBD1, 5 bases. The V gene lost 5 bases and the J gene lost 0 bases, with 10 bases spanning the gap. This CDR3 is built from 14 residues. Germline V lookup: CDR1 SGHTA, CDR2 FQGTGA. The CDR3 DNA reads TGTGCCAGCAGCCCTCAGGGAATGAACACTGAAGCTTTCTTT. It encodes CASSPQGMNTEAFF.

The chain carries TRBV11-3 and TRBJ2-1; 12 bases line up with TRBD1. CDR3 length equals 19 residues. V dropped 5 bases and J dropped 0; count of bases not matched to a gene: 11. The germline gives CDR1 SGHNT, CDR2 YENEEA. CDR3 residues: CASSPGTGGYRSSYNEQFF. The CDR3 DNA reads as TGTGCCAGCAGCCCCGGGACAGGGGGCTACAGGAGCTCCTACAATGAGCAGTTCTTC.

The V call is TRBV24-1, the J call TRBJ2-3, with 8 bases lining up with TRBD2. CDR1 and CDR2 (germline): KGHDR, SFDVKD. The V gene end was trimmed by 5 bases and the J gene end by 6 bases; junction bases not matched to a gene: 6. CDR3 size: 14 residues. Written as DNA, the CDR3 is TGTGCCACCAGTGTCGCGGGGGGCGCCGATACGCAGTATTTT. This gives the protein CATSVAGGADTQYF.

This clone turned up a few times. V usage is TRBV7-3 and J usage is TRBJ2-2; 9 nucleotides align to TRBD1. The germline CDR1 and CDR2 sequences are SGHTA and FQGTGA. The V segment lost 4 bases and the J segment 2 bases; nucleotides outside the gene matches: 11. CDR3 length: 18 residues. The CDR3 protein is CASSSEPPGQGNTGELFF. CDR3 nucleotide sequence: TGTGCCAGCAGCTCCGAACCGCCGGGACAGGGAAACACCGGGGAGCTGTTTTTT. The full variable domain, with the rest looked up from reference TRBV7-3 and TRBJ2-2, is GAGVSQTPSNKVTEKGKYVELRCDPISGHTALYWYRQSLGQGPEFLIYFQGTGAADDSGLPNDRFFAVRPEGSVSTLKIQRTERGDSAVYLCASSSEPPGQGNTGELFFGEGSRLTVL.

The V gene is TRBV7-8, the J gene TRBJ1-1; D not resolved. The CDR3 runs 13 residues. Germline assignment: CDR1 SGHVS and CDR2 FQNEAQ. V lost 7 bases and J lost 4, with 13 bases in between. The CDR3: CASNPGIGTEAFF. DNA for the CDR3: TGTGCCAGCAATCCAGGAATCGGCACTGAAGCTTTCTTT.

The chain carries TRBV7-9 and TRBJ2-3; 8 bases match TRBD2. V was clipped by 5 bases and J by 3 bases; unmatched bases: 16. Per germline, CDR1 SEHNR and CDR2 FQNEAQ (reference sequence). The CDR3 length is 18 residues. CDR3 region: CASSPEAGGRHPTDTQYF. The CDR3 DNA reads TGTGCCAGCAGCCCGGAGGCGGGAGGTCGTCATCCGACAGATACGCAGTATTTT.

The CDR3 DNA reads as TGTGCCAGCACTGGGCAATTTAGCACTGAAGCTTTCTTT. Its protein is CASTGQFSTEAFF. This chain joins TRBV6-5 and TRBJ1-1; D not certain. The V end lost 7 bases, the J end lost 4 bases, and 13 bases lay between the germline ends. Looked up from germline, CDR1 is MNHEY and CDR2 is SVGAGI. The CDR3 loop spans 13 amino acids.

J is TRBJ1-2 and V is TRBV27; the D gene is possibly TRBD1 (5 bases). CDR1 and CDR2 (germline): MNHEY, SMNVEV (reference sequence). This CDR3 comprises 12 residues. Trimming cost V 4 bases and J 6 bases, with 9 bases left between them. CDR3 protein: CASSSGKNGYTF. CDR3 DNA: TGTGCCAGCAGTTCAGGGAAGAATGGCTACACCTTC.

The J gene is TRBJ1-2, the V gene TRBV5-1, with D unresolved. V was trimmed by 2 bases and J by 0 bases, leaving 11 bases between them. Looked up from germline, CDR1 is SGHRS and CDR2 is YFSETQ. The CDR3 covers 15 residues. The CDR3 coding sequence is TGCGCCAGCAGCTTTAGGGAGGTGACTAACTATGGCTACACCTTC. It is translated as CASSFREVTNYGYTF.

This chain uses TRBV28 with TRBJ2-7; D may be TRBD2 (7 bases). In germline, CDR1 is MDHEN, CDR2 SYDVKM. Trimming cost V 11 bases and J 3 bases, with 14 bases left between them. The CDR3 totals 12 residues. CDR3 sequence reads: CAVGGGRYEQYF. As DNA, the CDR3 is TGTGCCGTAGGGGGGGGGCGCTACGAGCAGTACTTC.

The chain couples TRBV9 to TRBJ2-7; 9 nucleotides line up with TRBD1. J lost 0 bases, V lost 3 bases, and 4 bases had no gene match. Germline V gene data show CDR1 as SGDLS and CDR2 as YYNGEE. CDR3 length: 15 amino acids. CDR3 coding DNA: TGTGCCAGCAGCGGAGGGACAGGGAACTCCTACGAGCAGTACTTC. Amino acids: CASSGGTGNSYEQYF.

The rearrangement uses TRBV28 and TRBJ1-4, with TRBD1 matching 8 bases. The germline CDR1 and CDR2 sequences are MDHEN and SYDVKM. V shed 6 bases and J 4 bases; nucleotides not matched to a gene: 4. The CDR3 totals 14 residues. CDR3 residues: CASRSDRGNEKLFF. The CDR3 coding sequence is TGTGCCAGCAGGTCCGACAGGGGTAATGAAAAACTGTTTTTT.

The chain uses TRBV7-8 and TRBJ1-5, with 9 positions matching TRBD1. CDR3 size: 16 residues. Germline loops: CDR1 SGHVS, CDR2 FQNEAQ. Germline trimming cut 5 bases from V and 5 bases from J; bases unmatched to any gene: 10. CDR3 coding DNA: TGTGCCAGCAGCAGGGGAGGGACAGGGAGAGATCAGCCCCAGCATTTT. It codes for CASSRGGTGRDQPQHF.

The V call is TRBV27, the J call TRBJ1-1; perhaps TRBD1 as D (6 bases). V lost 7 bases and J 0 bases, leaving 15 bases between the germline ends. Germline V gene data show CDR1 as MNHEY and CDR2 as SMNVEV (reference sequence). There are 15 residues in the CDR3. The CDR3 spells CASTKVGTLNTEAFF. The CDR3 DNA reads TGTGCCAGCACCAAAGTAGGGACACTGAACACTGAAGCTTTCTTT.

The rearrangement joins TRBV7-2 to TRBJ2-7; 8 positions match TRBD1. The germline V gene encodes CDR1 SGHTA and CDR2 FQGNSA. The CDR3 runs 14 residues. V was clipped by 2 bases and J by 7 bases; unmatched bases: 7. The CDR3 spells CASSLRTGSGEQYF. CDR3 nucleotide sequence: TGTGCCAGCAGCTTAAGGACAGGGTCGGGAGAGCAGTACTTC.

The V gene is TRBV28, the J gene TRBJ2-7, with 8 positions matching TRBD1. The V and J ends lost 6 bases and 2 bases, in that order; junction bases with no gene match: 6. The CDR3 extends over 14 amino acids. Germline CDR1 and CDR2: MDHEN and SYDVKM. In DNA form, the CDR3 reads TGTGCCAGCAGCGGGACAGGACTGACCTACGAGCAGTACTTC. Its protein product is CASSGTGLTYEQYF.

The V call is TRBV5-6, the J call TRBJ2-5; a possible D gene is TRBD1 (5 bases). The CDR3 contains 14 residues. CDR1 and CDR2 from the germline V gene are SGHDT and YYEEEE. V was pared by 4 bases and J by 5 bases, with 15 bases between. CDR3: CASSPGRVIETQYF. The DNA of the CDR3 is TGTGCCAGCAGCCCGGGCAGGGTGATTGAGACCCAGTACTTC.